The 10 T cell receptor beta chains in this list originate from one sample, sequenced in a study of prognosis after radiotherapy for stage I lung cancer. Two rounds of multiplex PCR amplified TCR beta CDR3 from genomic DNA. During first-round PCR, primers specific to each TRBV and TRBJ gene were used. One entry per CDR3 protein results from TCRdb running MiXCR on the multiplex PCR reads. Counted here are tens of thousands of distinct CDR3 sequences, about 41% occurring once; the ten biggest clones make up 32%. Sample: PBMCs, taken before or after stereotactic body radiation therapy (not recorded which). The receptor set was obtained from a donor aged 50 or older with non-small cell lung cancer.

This clonotype was detected many times. The chain's CDR3 is CATKAGGNTGELFF. The CDR3 nucleotides are TGTGCCACCAAGGCCGGGGGGAACACCGGGGAGCTGTTTTTT. The chain joins TRBV15 to TRBJ2-2; D possibly corresponds to TRBD2 (6 bases). With 7 bases removed from V and 1 base from J, the gap between germline ends came to 10 bases. This CDR3 region has 14 residues. The germline V gene encodes CDR1 LNHNV and CDR2 YYDKDF (reference sequence).

The V call is TRBV7-2, the J call TRBJ2-7; D possibly corresponds to TRBD2 (5 bases). Trimming stripped 6 bases from V and 0 bases from J, with 15 bases between. The CDR3 extends over 15 amino acids. The germline gives CDR1 SGHTA, CDR2 FQGNSA. The CDR3 is CASRSTRGSSYEQYF. CDR3 nucleotides: TGTGCCAGCAGATCAACTAGAGGGAGCTCCTACGAGCAGTACTTC.

This clonotype was seen a handful of times. A much larger clone sits a single nucleotide away, making a read error possible. CDR3 DNA: TGTGCCAGCAATGGACTAGCGGAAACCTACGAGCAGTACTTC. Amino acids: CASNGLAETYEQYF. This chain joins TRBV28 and TRBJ2-7; 10 bases line up with TRBD2. With V trimmed by 7 bases and J by 2 bases, 5 bases remained unmatched. This CDR3 comprises 14 residues. Germline V CDR1 and CDR2: MDHEN, SYDVKM.

This clonotype came up many times. V usage is TRBV7-9 and J usage is TRBJ2-1, with D tentatively TRBD2 (6 bases). This CDR3 region has 18 residues. The V and J ends lost 1 base and 1 base respectively, with 17 bases between them. Per the germline V gene, CDR1 is SEHNR and CDR2 is FQNEAQ (reference sequence). The DNA of the CDR3 is TGTGCCAGCAGCTTAGGGGTGAGTCGGGAGACATCCTACAATGAGCAGTTCTTC. It codes for CASSLGVSRETSYNEQFF.

The CDR3 DNA reads TGTGCCATCAGGGGGGCTAGCGGAAATGAGCAGTTCTTC. This gives the protein CAIRGASGNEQFF. The chain uses TRBV10-3 and TRBJ2-1, with D possibly matching TRBD2 (7 bases). V lost 6 bases, J lost 7 bases, and 13 bases lay in between. The germline CDR1 and CDR2 sequences are ENHRY and SYGVKD. CDR3 size: 13 residues.

The sample holds many counts of this clonotype. This chain connects TRBV12-3 or TRBV12-4 to TRBJ2-3, with 10 bases matching TRBD2. The V and J ends lost 5 bases and 2 bases, in that order; junction bases with no gene match: 7. The CDR3 sequence is 16 residues long. In DNA, the CDR3 is TGTGCCAGCAGTCTCATTAGCGGGGGGCCCACAGATACGCAGTATTTT. It encodes CASSLISGGPTDTQYF.

This clonotype appeared a single time. J is TRBJ2-1 and V is TRBV11-2; possibly TRBD1 for D (6 bases). CDR1 and CDR2 (germline): SGHAT, FQNNGV. Between the trimmed V and J ends, which lost 5 bases and 7 bases, there was a span of 12 bases. CDR3 length equals 13 residues. In DNA form, the CDR3 reads TGTGCCAGCAGCACCCTCAGGGGTAATGAGCAGTTCTTC. It translates to CASSTLRGNEQFF. Full variable domain (rest looked up from reference TRBV11-2 and TRBJ2-1): EAGVAQSPRYKIIEKRQSVAFWCNPISGHATLYWYQQILGQGPKLLIQFQNNGVVDDSQLPKDRFSAERLKGVDSTLKIQPAKLEDSAVYLCASSTLRGNEQFFGPGTRLTVL.

This clonotype was observed at least ten times. This rearrangement joins TRBV6-1 to TRBJ1-2; no clear D gene. Germline V gives CDR1 MNHNS, CDR2 SASEGT. The CDR3 has 13 amino acids. Deletions cut 7 bases from V and 0 bases from J, with 9 bases between. CDR3 loop: CASTSRTNYGYTF. The DNA of the CDR3 is TGTGCCAGCACCAGTCGGACTAACTATGGCTACACCTTC.

The V gene is TRBV5-1, the J gene TRBJ2-2, with a tentative D call TRBD2 (6 bases). From germline, CDR1 is SGHRS and CDR2 YFSETQ. The CDR3 consists of 14 residues. V shed 3 bases and J shed 8 bases, with 14 bases lying between them. The CDR3 loop is CASSSGLVTGELFF. CDR3 DNA sequence: TGCGCCAGCAGCTCGGGACTGGTTACTGGGGAGCTGTTTTTT. Supplemented by reference TRBV5-1 and TRBJ2-2, the full variable domain reads KAGVTQTPRYLIKTRGQQVTLSCSPISGHRSVSWYQQTPGQGLQFLFEYFSETQRNKGNFPGRFSGRQFSNSRSEMNVSTLELGDSALYLCASSSGLVTGELFFGEGSRLTVL.

The rearrangement uses TRBV9 and TRBJ2-1; 7 bases agree with TRBD2. Trimming took 0 bases from V and 0 from J; bases not matched to a gene: 3. CDR3 length: 16 residues. Germline values: CDR1 SGDLS, CDR2 YYNGEE. CDR3 region: CASSVVGGGSYNEQFF. DNA of the CDR3: TGTGCCAGCAGCGTAGTTGGGGGGGGCTCCTACAATGAGCAGTTCTTC.